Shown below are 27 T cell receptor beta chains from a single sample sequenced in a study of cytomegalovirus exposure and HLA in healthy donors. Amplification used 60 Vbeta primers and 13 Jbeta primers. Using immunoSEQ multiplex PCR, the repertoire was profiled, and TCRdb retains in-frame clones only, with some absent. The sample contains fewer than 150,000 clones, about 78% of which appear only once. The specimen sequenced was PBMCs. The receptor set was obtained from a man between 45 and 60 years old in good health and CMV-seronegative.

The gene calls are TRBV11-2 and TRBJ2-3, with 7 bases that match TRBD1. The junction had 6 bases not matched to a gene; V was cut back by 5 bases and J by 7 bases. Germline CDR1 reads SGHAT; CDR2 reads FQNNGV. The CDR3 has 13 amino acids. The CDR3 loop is CASSLDRVNTQYF. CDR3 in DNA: TGTGCCAGCAGCCTTGACAGGGTGAATACGCAGTATTTT.

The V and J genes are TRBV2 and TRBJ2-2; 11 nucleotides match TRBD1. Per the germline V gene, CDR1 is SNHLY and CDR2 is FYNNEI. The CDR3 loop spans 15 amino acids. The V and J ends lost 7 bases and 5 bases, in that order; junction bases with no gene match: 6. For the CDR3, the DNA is TGTGCCAGCACCGGGGGGACAGGGGGGACCGGGGAGCTGTTTTTT. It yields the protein CASTGGTGGTGELFF.

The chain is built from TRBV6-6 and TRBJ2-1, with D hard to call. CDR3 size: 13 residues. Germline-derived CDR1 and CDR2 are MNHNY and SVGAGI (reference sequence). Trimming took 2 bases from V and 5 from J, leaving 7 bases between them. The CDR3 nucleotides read TGTGCCAGCAGTTACCTAGGAAACAATGAGCAGTTCTTC. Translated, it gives CASSYLGNNEQFF.

CDR3 nucleotide sequence: TGTGCCAGCAGTTTACGCTACGAGCAGTACTTC. It translates to CASSLRYEQYF. This rearrangement joins TRBV28 to TRBJ2-7, with D unclear. Trimming took off 2 bases at V and 3 bases at J, with 2 bases between the two ends. This CDR3 region has 11 residues. Germline loops: CDR1 MDHEN, CDR2 SYDVKM.

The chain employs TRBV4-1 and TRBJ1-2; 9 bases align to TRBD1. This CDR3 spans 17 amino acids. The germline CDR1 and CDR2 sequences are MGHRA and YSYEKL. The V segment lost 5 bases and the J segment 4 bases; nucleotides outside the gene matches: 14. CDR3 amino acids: CASSIGTGRTSGYGYTF. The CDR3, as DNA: TGCGCCAGCAGCATCGGGACAGGGAGGACTTCTGGCTATGGCTACACCTTC.

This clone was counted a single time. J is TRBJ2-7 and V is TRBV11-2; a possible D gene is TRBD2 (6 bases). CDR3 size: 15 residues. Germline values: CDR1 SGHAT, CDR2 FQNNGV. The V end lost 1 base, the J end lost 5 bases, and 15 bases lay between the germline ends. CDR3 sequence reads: CASSLGLGSGDEQYF. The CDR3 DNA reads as TGTGCCAGCAGCTTAGGACTAGGTTCGGGCGACGAGCAGTACTTC. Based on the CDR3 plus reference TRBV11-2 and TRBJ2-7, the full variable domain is EAGVAQSPRYKIIEKRQSVAFWCNPISGHATLYWYQQILGQGPKLLIQFQNNGVVDDSQLPKDRFSAERLKGVDSTLKIQPAKLEDSAVYLCASSLGLGSGDEQYFGPGTRLTVT.

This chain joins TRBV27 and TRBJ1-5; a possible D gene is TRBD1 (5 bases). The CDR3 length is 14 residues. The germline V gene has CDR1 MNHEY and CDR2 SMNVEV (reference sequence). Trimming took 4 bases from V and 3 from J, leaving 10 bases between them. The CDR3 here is CASSSLGVNQPQHF. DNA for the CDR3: TGTGCCAGCAGTTCCCTAGGGGTCAATCAGCCCCAGCATTTT.

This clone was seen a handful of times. CDR3: CASSKRGQGSYEQYF. The DNA of the CDR3 is TGTGCCAGCAGTAAAAGGGGACAGGGCTCCTACGAGCAGTACTTC. This chain connects TRBV6-6 to TRBJ2-7; 9 positions match TRBD1. The J segment lost 0 bases and the V segment lost 5 bases, leaving 5 bases of the junction unmatched. Germline CDR1 MNHNY, CDR2 SVGAGI (reference sequence). CDR3 length: 15 amino acids.

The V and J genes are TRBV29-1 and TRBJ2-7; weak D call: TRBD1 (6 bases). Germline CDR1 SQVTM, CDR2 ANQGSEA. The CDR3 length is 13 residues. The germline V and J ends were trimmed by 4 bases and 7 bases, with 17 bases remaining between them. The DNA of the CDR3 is TGCAGCGTTGCCGGGACAACCCATGGAGAGCAGTACTTC. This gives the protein CSVAGTTHGEQYF.

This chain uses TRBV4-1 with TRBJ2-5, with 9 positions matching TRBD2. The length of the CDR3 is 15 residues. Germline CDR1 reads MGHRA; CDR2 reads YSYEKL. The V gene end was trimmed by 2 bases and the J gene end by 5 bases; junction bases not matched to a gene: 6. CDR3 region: CASSQPGGGEETQYF. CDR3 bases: TGCGCCAGCAGCCAACCGGGCGGGGGGGAGGAGACCCAGTACTTC.

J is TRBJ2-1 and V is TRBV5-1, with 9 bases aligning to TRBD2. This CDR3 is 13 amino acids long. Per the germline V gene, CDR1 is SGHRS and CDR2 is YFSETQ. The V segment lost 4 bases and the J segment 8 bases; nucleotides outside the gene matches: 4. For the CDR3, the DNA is TGCGCCAGCAGCCCACTAGCGGGCTATGAGCAGTTCTTC. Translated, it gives CASSPLAGYEQFF.

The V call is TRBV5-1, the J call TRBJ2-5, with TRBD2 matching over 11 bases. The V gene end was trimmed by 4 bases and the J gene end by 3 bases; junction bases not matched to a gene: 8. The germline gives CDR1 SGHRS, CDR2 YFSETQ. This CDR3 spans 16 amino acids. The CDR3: CASSGATSGNKETQYF. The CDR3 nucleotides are TGCGCCAGCAGCGGCGCGACTAGCGGGAATAAAGAGACCCAGTACTTC.

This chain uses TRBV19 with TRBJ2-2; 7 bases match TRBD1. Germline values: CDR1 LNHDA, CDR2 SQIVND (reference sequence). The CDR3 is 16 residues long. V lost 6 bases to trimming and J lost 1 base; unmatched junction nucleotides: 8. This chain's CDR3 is CASRKGAELNTGELFF. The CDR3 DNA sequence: TGTGCCAGTAGAAAGGGGGCGGAACTGAACACCGGGGAGCTGTTTTTT.

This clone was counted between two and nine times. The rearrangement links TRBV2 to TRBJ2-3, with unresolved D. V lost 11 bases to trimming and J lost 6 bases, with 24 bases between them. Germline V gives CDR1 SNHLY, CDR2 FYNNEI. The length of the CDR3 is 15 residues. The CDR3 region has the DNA TGTGCCGTAAGACTCCTCAGCCGGCGCATGGATACGCAGTATTTT. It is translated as CAVRLLSRRMDTQYF.

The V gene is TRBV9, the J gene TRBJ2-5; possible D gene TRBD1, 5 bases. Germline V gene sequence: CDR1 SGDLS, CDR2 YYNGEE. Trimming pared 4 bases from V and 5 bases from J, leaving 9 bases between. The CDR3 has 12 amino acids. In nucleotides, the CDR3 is TGTGCCAGCAGCCCAGCAGGGGAGACCCAGTACTTC. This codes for CASSPAGETQYF.

CDR3: CASSWDRSNEKLFF. In DNA form, the CDR3 reads TGTGCCAGCAGTTGGGACAGGTCCAATGAAAAACTGTTTTTT. The chain recombines TRBV6-5 with TRBJ1-4; 8 nucleotides align to TRBD1. V trimming: 4 bases; J trimming: 5 bases; junction bases outside the gene matches: 3. This CDR3 is built from 14 residues. CDR1 and CDR2 from the germline V gene are MNHEY and SVGAGI.

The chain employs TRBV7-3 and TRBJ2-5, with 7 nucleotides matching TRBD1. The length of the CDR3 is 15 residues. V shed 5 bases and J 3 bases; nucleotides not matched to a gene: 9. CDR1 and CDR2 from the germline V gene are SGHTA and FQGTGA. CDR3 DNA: TGTGCCAGCAGCAAACAGGGGAGTCGTGAAGAGACCCAGTACTTC. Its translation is CASSKQGSREETQYF. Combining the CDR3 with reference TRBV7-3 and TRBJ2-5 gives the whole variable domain GAGVSQTPSNKVTEKGKYVELRCDPISGHTALYWYRQSLGQGPEFLIYFQGTGAADDSGLPNDRFFAVRPEGSVSTLKIQRTERGDSAVYLCASSKQGSREETQYFGPGTRLLVL.

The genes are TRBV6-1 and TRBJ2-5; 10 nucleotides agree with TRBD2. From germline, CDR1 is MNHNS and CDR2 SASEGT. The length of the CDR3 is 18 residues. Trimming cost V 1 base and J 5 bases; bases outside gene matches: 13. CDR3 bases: TGTGCCAGCAGTGAAGAGGGGGGGAGCGGGAGGGCCAGGGAGACCCAGTACTTC. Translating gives CASSEEGGSGRARETQYF.

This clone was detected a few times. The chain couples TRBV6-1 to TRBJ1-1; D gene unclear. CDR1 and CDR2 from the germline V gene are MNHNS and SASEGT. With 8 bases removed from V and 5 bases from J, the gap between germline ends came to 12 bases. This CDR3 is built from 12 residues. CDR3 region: CASGREDTEAFF. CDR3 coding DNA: TGTGCCAGCGGGAGGGAGGATACTGAAGCTTTCTTT.

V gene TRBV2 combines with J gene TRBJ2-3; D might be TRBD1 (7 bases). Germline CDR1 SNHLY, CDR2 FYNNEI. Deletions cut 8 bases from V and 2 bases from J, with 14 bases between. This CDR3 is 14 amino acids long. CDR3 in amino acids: CASWTGLTTDTQYF. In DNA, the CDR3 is TGTGCCAGCTGGACAGGACTAACCACAGATACGCAGTATTTT.

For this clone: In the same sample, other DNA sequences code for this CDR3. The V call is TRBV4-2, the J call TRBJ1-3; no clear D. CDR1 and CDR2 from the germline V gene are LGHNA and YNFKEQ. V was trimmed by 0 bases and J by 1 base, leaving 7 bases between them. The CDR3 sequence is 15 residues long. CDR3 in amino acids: CASSQDAGSGNTIYF. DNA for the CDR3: TGTGCCAGCAGCCAAGATGCGGGTTCTGGAAACACCATATATTTT.

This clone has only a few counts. CDR3 protein: CASSWGGGQGPTDTQYF. CDR3 in DNA: TGTGCCAGCAGCTGGGGCGGGGGACAGGGACCCACAGATACGCAGTATTTT. The chain employs TRBV11-3 and TRBJ2-3, with 9 positions matching TRBD1. Germline V lookup: CDR1 SGHNT, CDR2 YENEEA. V lost 4 bases to trimming and J lost 2 bases; unmatched junction nucleotides: 10. This CDR3 has 17 residues.

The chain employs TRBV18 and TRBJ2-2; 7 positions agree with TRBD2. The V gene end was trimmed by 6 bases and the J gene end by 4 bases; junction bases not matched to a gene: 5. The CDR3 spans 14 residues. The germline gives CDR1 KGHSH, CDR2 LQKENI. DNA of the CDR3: TGTGCCAGCTCGGCGGGAGAGCTCACCGGGGAGCTGTTTTTT. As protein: CASSAGELTGELFF.

As DNA, the CDR3 is TGTGCCATCAGCCAAACCGACAGGTACGGGGAGACCCAGTACTTC. It yields the protein CAISQTDRYGETQYF. The chain carries TRBV10-3 and TRBJ2-5, with TRBD1 as a possible D gene (6 bases). Germline CDR1 and CDR2: ENHRY and SYGVKD. This CDR3 contains 15 residues. Trimming removed 6 bases at V and 5 bases at J, with 19 bases between.

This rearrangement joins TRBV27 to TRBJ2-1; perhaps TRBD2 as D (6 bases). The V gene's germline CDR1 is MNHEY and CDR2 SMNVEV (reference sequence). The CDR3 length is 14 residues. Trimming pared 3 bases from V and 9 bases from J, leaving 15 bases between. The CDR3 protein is CASSLLRLVGEQFF. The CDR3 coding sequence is TGTGCCAGCAGTTTGCTACGACTAGTCGGTGAGCAGTTCTTC.

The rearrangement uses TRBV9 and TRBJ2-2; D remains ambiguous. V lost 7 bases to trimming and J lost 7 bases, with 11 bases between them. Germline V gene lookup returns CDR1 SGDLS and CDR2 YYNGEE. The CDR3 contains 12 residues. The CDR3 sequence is CASAADIGELFF. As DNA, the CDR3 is TGTGCCAGCGCGGCTGATATCGGGGAGCTGTTTTTT.

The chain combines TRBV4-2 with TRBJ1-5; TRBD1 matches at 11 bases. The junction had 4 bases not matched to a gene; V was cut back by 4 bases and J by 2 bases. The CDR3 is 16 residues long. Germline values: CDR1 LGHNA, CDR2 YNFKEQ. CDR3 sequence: CASSLPGQGGNQPQHF. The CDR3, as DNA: TGTGCCAGCAGCCTCCCGGGACAGGGGGGCAATCAGCCCCAGCATTTT.